The 5 T cell receptor beta chains reported below all come from one sample, sequenced in a study of T cells in Graves' hyperthyroidism and ophthalmopathy. Amplified regions were TCR beta CDR3 sequences from RNA transcripts. First-round RT-PCR of the TCR CDR3 relied on the HTBI primer set. MiXCR, run by TCRdb on the multiplex PCR reads, gives a single entry per CDR3 protein. The data show approximately 370,000 distinct CDR3 sequences, about 15% seen once. Sequencing was performed on blood. These receptor sequences come from a woman in her 30s with Graves' hyperthyroidism.

In this sample, this clonotype turned up many times. The chain recombines TRBV27 with TRBJ2-5, with D possibly TRBD2 on 5 matching bases. CDR3 length: 17 amino acids. From germline, CDR1 is MNHEY and CDR2 SMNVEV (reference sequence). Trimming left V 3 bases short and J 5 bases short, with 22 bases between. CDR3 protein: CASSFSERTSGLETQYF. CDR3 nucleotide sequence: TGTGCCAGCAGTTTTAGTGAGCGGACTTCGGGATTGGAGACCCAGTACTTC.

In its sample, this clonotype was seen many times. This chain joins TRBV27 and TRBJ2-3; TRBD2 matches at 10 bases. Trimming removed 5 bases from V and 1 base from J; junction bases left unmatched: 6. Looked up from germline, CDR1 is MNHEY and CDR2 is SMNVEV (reference sequence). This CDR3 region has 16 residues. The CDR3 sequence is CASSVWTSGRTDTQYF. The CDR3 DNA reads TGTGCCAGCAGTGTCTGGACTAGCGGACGCACAGATACGCAGTATTTT.

This clonotype appeared many times. The V and J genes are TRBV2 and TRBJ1-4; 7 bases fit TRBD1. Germline CDR1 and CDR2: SNHLY and FYNNEI. The V segment lost 7 bases and the J segment 4 bases; nucleotides outside the gene matches: 12. CDR3 length equals 16 residues. CDR3 coding DNA: TGTGCCAGCACCCCGGAAGGAACAGGGGATAATGAAAAACTGTTTTTT. This gives the protein CASTPEGTGDNEKLFF. Filled out from reference TRBV2 and TRBJ1-4, the complete variable domain reads EPEVTQTPSHQVTQMGQEVILRCVPISNHLYFYWYRQILGQKVEFLVSFYNNEISEKSEIFDDQFSVERPDGSNFTLKIRSTKLEDSAMYFCASTPEGTGDNEKLFFGSGTQLSVL.

The chain recombines TRBV19 with TRBJ1-1; D is perhaps TRBD1 (5 bases). With 7 bases removed from V and 0 bases from J, the gap between germline ends came to 15 bases. This CDR3 has 15 amino acids. CDR1 LNHDA and CDR2 SQIVND come from the germline V gene (reference sequence). CDR3 region: CASIRTQVMNTEAFF. In DNA form, the CDR3 reads TGTGCCAGTATACGAACACAGGTCATGAACACTGAAGCTTTCTTT.

The chain recombines TRBV29-1 with TRBJ2-7; 8 bases agree with TRBD1. From germline, CDR1 is SQVTM and CDR2 ANQGSEA. This CDR3 is 14 amino acids long. V was pared by 3 bases and J by 2 bases, with 6 bases of the junction left unmatched. CDR3 sequence (DNA): TGCAGCGTTGATTCGGGGACAGGCCCCTACGAGCAGTACTTC. This encodes CSVDSGTGPYEQYF.